This T cell receptor beta chain was found in a study of T-cell memory formation after mild COVID-19. At the level of the study: Across donors, TCR clusters were largely donor specific.

Germline values: CDR1 SGHDT, CDR2 YYEEEE. V was pared by 0 bases and J by 5 bases, with 6 bases between. The CDR3 is 12 amino acids. TCRdb reprocessed the 5' RACE reads via MiXCR and lists one record per CDR3 protein. The sample lists roughly 100,000 distinct CDR3 sequences; more than 15% were seen once. A word on this clonotype: The antigen remains undetermined.

Notes on the study in general: Pre-infection memory showed some responding clones, and this suggested that cross-reactive memory joined. The authors did not confirm SARS-CoV-2 specificity of second-wave clones peaking day 37. CD4+ contracting clones lay mainly in CM and EM, CD8+ ones in EMRA.

The clonotype originates from an adult woman who had mild COVID-19 (a few samples of this study predate the infection). Cell type and time point are not known. The chain couples TRBV5-6 to TRBJ2-7, with D unresolved. Sequencing was performed on PBMCs or a T cell subset sorted from them (not recorded which). This CDR3 is CASSLAVNEQYF. The CDR3 DNA reads as TGTGCCAGCAGCTTGGCCGTTAACGAGCAGTACTTC.